Described below is a single TCR beta chain sequence and its context. The data derive from a study of blood T cell repertoires in COVID-19. This CDR3 contains 14 residues. The V and J ends lost 4 bases and 7 bases respectively, with 14 bases between them. Germline V CDR1 and CDR2: SEHNR, FQNEAQ (reference sequence). Method: immunoSEQ multiplex PCR; TCRdb's copy keeps in-frame clones and lacks some. This sample has a few hundred thousand clones, with 80% to 90% found just once. The sample was peripheral blood. The source is a young man with active or convalescent COVID-19. V usage is TRBV7-9 and J usage is TRBJ1-5, with D hard to call. CDR3 loop: CASSSSDGVQPQHF. CDR3 nucleotide sequence: TGTGCCAGCAGCTCCTCGGACGGGGTACAGCCCCAGCATTTT.